This T cell receptor (beta chain) originates from a study of T-cell memory formation after mild COVID-19. Study outcomes and limitations: Cross-reactive memory apparently joined, as some responding clones appeared in pre-infection memory. Clones which contracted sat mainly in CM and EM if CD4+, and in EMRA if CD8+. SARS-CoV-2 specificity of second-wave clones peaking day 37 was unconfirmed.

The 5'RACE method, run with constant-segment primers, produced TCR alpha and TCR beta cDNA libraries (carrying sample barcodes and UMIs). TCRdb re-called the 5' RACE reads with MiXCR, one entry per CDR3 protein. Of fewer than 500,000 distinct CDR3 sequences listed, 20% to 25% are singletons. This clonotype came up a few times. Antigen specificity is unknown. CDR3 length equals 15 residues. From germline, CDR1 is MNHNY and CDR2 SVGAGI (reference sequence). V was pared by 4 bases and J by 4 bases, with 16 bases between. The sample consisted of PBMCs or a T cell subset sorted from them (not recorded which). V usage is TRBV6-6 and J usage is TRBJ1-2, with D possibly matching TRBD1 (6 bases). The sequence was obtained from an adult woman who had mild COVID-19 (a few samples of this study predate the infection). Cell type and time point are not known. CDR3 DNA: TGTGCCAGCAGTTCCACGGCCGGGACAAGCTATGGCTACACCTTC. Protein: CASSSTAGTSYGYTF.